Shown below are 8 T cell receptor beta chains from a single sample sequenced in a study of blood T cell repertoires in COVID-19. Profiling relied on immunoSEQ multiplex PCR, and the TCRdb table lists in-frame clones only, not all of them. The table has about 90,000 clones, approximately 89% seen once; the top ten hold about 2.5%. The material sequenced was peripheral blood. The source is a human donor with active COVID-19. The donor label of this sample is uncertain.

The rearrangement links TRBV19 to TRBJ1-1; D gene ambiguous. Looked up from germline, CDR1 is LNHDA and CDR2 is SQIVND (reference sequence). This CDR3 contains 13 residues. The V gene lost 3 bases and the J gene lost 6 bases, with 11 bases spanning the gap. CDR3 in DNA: TGTGCCAGTAGTATCCCCTCCCGCGCTGAAGCTTTCTTT. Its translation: CASSIPSRAEAFF.

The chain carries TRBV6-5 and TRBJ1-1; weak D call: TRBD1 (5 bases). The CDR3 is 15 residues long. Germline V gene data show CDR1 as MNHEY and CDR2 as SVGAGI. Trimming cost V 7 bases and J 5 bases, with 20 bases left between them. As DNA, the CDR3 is TGTGCCAGCACTCCCTCTCACGGGGGGAGAACTGAAGCTTTCTTT. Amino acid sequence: CASTPSHGGRTEAFF.

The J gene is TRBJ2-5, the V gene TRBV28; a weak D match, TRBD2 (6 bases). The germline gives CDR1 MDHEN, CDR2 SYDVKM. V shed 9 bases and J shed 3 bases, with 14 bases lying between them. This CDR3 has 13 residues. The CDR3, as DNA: TGTGCCAGGAAAAGTGGGGGGAAAGAGACCCAGTACTTC. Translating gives CARKSGGKETQYF.

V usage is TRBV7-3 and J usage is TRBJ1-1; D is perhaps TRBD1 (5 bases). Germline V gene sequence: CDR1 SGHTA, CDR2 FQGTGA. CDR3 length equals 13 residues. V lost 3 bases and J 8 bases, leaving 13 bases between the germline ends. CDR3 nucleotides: TGTGCCAGCAGCTTGGGGCCCAAGGGGGAAGCTTTCTTT. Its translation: CASSLGPKGEAFF.

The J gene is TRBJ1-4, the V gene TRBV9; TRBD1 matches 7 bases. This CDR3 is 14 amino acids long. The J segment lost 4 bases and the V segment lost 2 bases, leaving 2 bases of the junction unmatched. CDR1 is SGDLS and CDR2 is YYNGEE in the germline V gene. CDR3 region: CASSVGQNNEKLFF. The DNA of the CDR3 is TGTGCCAGCAGCGTGGGACAGAATAATGAAAAACTGTTTTTT.

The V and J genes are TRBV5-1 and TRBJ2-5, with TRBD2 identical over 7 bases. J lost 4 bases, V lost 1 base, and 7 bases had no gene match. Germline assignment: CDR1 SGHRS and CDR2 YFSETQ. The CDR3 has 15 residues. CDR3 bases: TGCGCCAGCAGCTTGCAGGTGGGGGAGGGAGAGACCCAGTACTTC. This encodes CASSLQVGEGETQYF. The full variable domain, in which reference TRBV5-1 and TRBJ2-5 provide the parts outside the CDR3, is KAGVTQTPRYLIKTRGQQVTLSCSPISGHRSVSWYQQTPGQGLQFLFEYFSETQRNKGNFPGRFSGRQFSNSRSEMNVSTLELGDSALYLCASSLQVGEGETQYFGPGTRLLVL.

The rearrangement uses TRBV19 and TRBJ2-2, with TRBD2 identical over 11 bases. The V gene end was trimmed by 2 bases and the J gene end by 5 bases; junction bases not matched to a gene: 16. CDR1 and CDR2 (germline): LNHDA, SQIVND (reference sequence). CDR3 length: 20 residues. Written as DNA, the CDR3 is TGTGCCAGTAGTATAATAGGGACCGCACCGGGACTAGCGGCAACCGGGGAGCTGTTTTTT. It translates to CASSIIGTAPGLAATGELFF.

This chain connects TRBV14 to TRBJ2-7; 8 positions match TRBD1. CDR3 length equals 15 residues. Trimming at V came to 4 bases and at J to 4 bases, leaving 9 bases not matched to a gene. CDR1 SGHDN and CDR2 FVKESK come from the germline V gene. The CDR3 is CASSLRTGWMYEQYF. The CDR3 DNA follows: TGTGCCAGCAGCCTACGGACAGGGTGGATGTACGAGCAGTACTTC.